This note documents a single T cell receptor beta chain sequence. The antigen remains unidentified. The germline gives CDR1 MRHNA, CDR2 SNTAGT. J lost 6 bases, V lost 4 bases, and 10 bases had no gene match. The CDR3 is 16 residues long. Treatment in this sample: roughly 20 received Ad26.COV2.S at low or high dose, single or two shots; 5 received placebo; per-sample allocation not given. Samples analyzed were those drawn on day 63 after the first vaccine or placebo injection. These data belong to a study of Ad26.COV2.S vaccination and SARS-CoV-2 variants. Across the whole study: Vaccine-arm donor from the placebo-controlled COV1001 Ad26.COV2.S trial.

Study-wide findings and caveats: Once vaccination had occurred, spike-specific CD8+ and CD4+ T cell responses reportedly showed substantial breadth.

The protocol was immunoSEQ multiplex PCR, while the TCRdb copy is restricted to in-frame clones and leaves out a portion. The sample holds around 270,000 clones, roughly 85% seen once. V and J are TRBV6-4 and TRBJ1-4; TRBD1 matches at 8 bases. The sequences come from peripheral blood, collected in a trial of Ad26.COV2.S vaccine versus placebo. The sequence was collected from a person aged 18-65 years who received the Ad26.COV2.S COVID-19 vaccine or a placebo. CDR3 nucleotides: TGTGCCAGCAGTGGCAGACAGGGGAACATGGATGAAAAACTGTTTTTT. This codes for CASSGRQGNMDEKLFF.